These T cell receptor beta chains were read from a single sample in a study of T cells after yellow fever vaccination. TCRdb processed the 5' RACE reads anew with MiXCR; each CDR3 protein has one entry. This repertoire shows about 340,000 distinct CDR3 sequences, about 8.7% found once; its top ten account for more than 15%. The sample in question was PBMCs, obtained on the day of the first yellow fever vaccination. All receptors come from a man in his late teens or twenties who received the YFV17D yellow fever vaccine. Each CDR3 is given with its conserved first and last residue. D genes are given only for firm matches. Rows may omit the clone size; those that give it use once, few, many or a size class.

j_gene,d_gene,abundance,v_gene,CDR3aa,CDR3nt
TRBJ1-6,.,few,TRBV5-5,CASSSDLLYNSPLHF,TGTGCCAGCAGTTCAGATCTCTTGTATAATTCACCCCTCCACTTT
TRBJ1-6,.,few,TRBV3-1,CASSQGVDNSPLHF,TGTGCCAGCAGCCAAGGGGTGGATAATTCACCCCTCCACTTT
TRBJ1-6,.,many,TRBV4-3,CASSSQPNSPLHF,TGCGCCAGCAGCAGCCAGCCCAATTCACCCCTCCACTTT
TRBJ1-4,TRBD1,.,TRBV6-5,CASSWNRGNEKLFF,TGTGCCAGCAGTTGGAACAGGGGTAATGAAAAACTGTTTTTT
TRBJ2-3,.,.,TRBV19,CASTERGTDTQYF,TGTGCCAGTACGGAGCGTGGCACAGATACGCAGTATTTT
TRBJ2-1,TRBD2,few,TRBV5-4,CASRPTLTSGGLLSAYNEQSF,TGTGCCAGCAGACCCACCCTCACTAGCGGGGGGCTGCTCAGTGCCTACAATGAGCAGTCCTTC
TRBJ2-4,TRBD2,few,TRBV20-1,CSARPGGVGKQGIQYF,TGCAGCGCTAGGCCGGGGGGGGTAGGGAAACAAGGCATTCAGTACTTC
TRBJ2-1,TRBD1,.,TRBV7-9,CASSSGQGALDEQFF,TGTGCCAGCAGCTCCGGACAGGGGGCTCTCGATGAGCAGTTCTTC
TRBJ2-1,.,.,TRBV7-3,CASSRNGGGNEQFF,TGTGCCAGCAGCCGTAATGGGGGTGGGAATGAGCAGTTCTTC
TRBJ2-5,TRBD1,medium-sized,TRBV5-6,CASSLGRGYETQYF,TGTGCCAGCAGCTTGGGCAGGGGGTATGAGACCCAGTACTTC
TRBJ1-1,TRBD1,many,TRBV5-1,CASSPPGQGNTEAFF,TGCGCCAGCAGCCCTCCCGGACAGGGTAACACTGAAGCTTTCTTT
TRBJ1-5,.,.,TRBV20-1,CSARSGGQPQHF,TGCAGTGCTAGGTCTGGGGGCCAGCCCCAGCATTTT
TRBJ1-6,TRBD1,.,TRBV6-1,CASSFTPGTGNSPLHF,TGTGCCAGCAGCTTCACCCCCGGGACAGGGAATTCACCCCTCCACTTT
TRBJ1-5,.,few,TRBV7-2,CASSLGWQGGQPQHF,TGTGCCAGCAGCTTAGGTTGGCAGGGTGGACAGCCCCAGCATTTT
TRBJ1-6,.,few,TRBV6-5,CASSYSQAGEGSPLHF,TGTGCCAGCAGTTATAGCCAAGCAGGGGAAGGTTCACCCCTCCACTTT
TRBJ2-3,.,few,TRBV5-1,CASSPPSGRDTQYF,TGCGCCAGCAGCCCCCCTTCCGGGAGAGATACGCAGTATTTT
TRBJ2-1,TRBD1,.,TRBV24-1,CATSDSTGGSYNEQFF,TGTGCCACCAGTGATTCAACAGGGGGCTCCTACAATGAGCAGTTCTTC
TRBJ2-5,TRBD2,few,TRBV11-2,CASSFPVWRGAPLETQYF,TGTGCCAGCAGCTTTCCAGTATGGCGGGGGGCGCCCCTGGAGACCCAGTACTTC
TRBJ1-3,TRBD1,many,TRBV7-2,CASSPRQGRVNTIYF,TGTGCCAGCAGCCCACGACAGGGGAGGGTCAACACCATATATTTT
TRBJ2-1,TRBD2,.,TRBV14,CASSVLAGQHNEQFF,TGTGCCAGCAGCGTCCTAGCGGGCCAACACAATGAGCAGTTCTTC
TRBJ2-5,.,many,TRBV12-3/TRBV12-4,CASTWDGGWETQYF,TGTGCCAGCACCTGGGACGGAGGATGGGAGACCCAGTACTTC
TRBJ2-3,TRBD1,.,TRBV7-9,CASSLEGGRGSTDTQYF,TGTGCCAGCAGCTTAGAGGGTGGCAGGGGGTCCACAGATACGCAGTATTTT
TRBJ1-2,.,few,TRBV7-9,CASSLSAGDYGYTF,TGTGCCAGCAGCCTCTCGGCGGGGGACTATGGCTACACCTTC
TRBJ1-1,TRBD1,few,TRBV4-2,CASSQERGLNTEAFF,TGTGCCAGCAGCCAAGAAAGGGGGCTTAACACTGAAGCTTTCTTT
TRBJ2-1,TRBD2,few,TRBV11-2,CASSLMTSGVDEQFF,TGTGCCAGCAGCTTAATGACTAGCGGGGTCGATGAGCAGTTCTTC
TRBJ1-6,.,.,TRBV20-1,CSVTGAHNSPLHF,TGCAGTGTAACAGGTGCCCATAATTCACCCCTCCACTTT
TRBJ2-5,.,many,TRBV7-3,CASSLSLQETQYF,TGTGCCAGCAGCTTAAGCCTCCAAGAGACCCAGTACTTC
TRBJ2-3,.,.,TRBV12-3/TRBV12-4,CASSFRPDSGDTQYF,TGTGCCAGCAGTTTCCGGCCAGATTCGGGGGATACGCAGTATTTT
TRBJ2-1,.,.,TRBV20-1,CSARAAFYNEQFF,TGCAGTGCTAGAGCGGCATTCTACAATGAGCAGTTCTTC
TRBJ1-6,.,many,TRBV5-1,CASRAEGYGSPLHF,TGCGCCAGCAGGGCCGAAGGTTATGGATCACCCCTCCACTTT
TRBJ1-6,.,few,TRBV7-2,CASSPSSGQRNSPLHF,TGTGCCAGCAGCCCATCATCTGGGCAGAGGAATTCACCCCTCCACTTT
TRBJ1-2,.,.,TRBV24-1,CATSDSRGYTF,TGTGCCACCAGTGACTCCCGGGGCTACACCTTC